These 2 T cell receptor beta chains were all obtained from the same sample, sequenced in a study of OX40 agonist ivuxolimab in advanced cancers. The data were produced by immunoSEQ multiplex PCR, yet TCRdb's version contains in-frame clones alone and is incomplete. The profile shows roughly 53,000 clones, more than 70% of them singletons. This specimen was CD4+ or CD8+ T cells sorted from blood, taken in a trial of the OX40 agonist ivuxolimab. These receptors came from an adult with an advanced solid tumor such as melanoma, head and neck, liver or kidney cancer.

This chain's CDR3 is CATSGSVKLFF. DNA for the CDR3: TGTGCCACCTCAGGGAGCGTAAAACTGTTTTTT. The V and J genes are TRBV28 and TRBJ1-4, with D possibly TRBD1 on 5 matching bases. This CDR3 contains 11 residues. The germline V gene encodes CDR1 MDHEN and CDR2 SYDVKM. Trimming left V 10 bases short and J 10 bases short, with 13 bases between.

This clone was seen only once. This rearrangement joins TRBV6-5 to TRBJ1-5; no reliable D call. The CDR3 runs to 15 residues. Per germline, CDR1 MNHEY and CDR2 SVGAGI. The V end lost 0 bases, the J end lost 0 bases, and 6 bases lay between the germline ends. CDR3 in DNA: TGTGCCAGCAGTTACTCGATAAATAGCAATCAGCCCCAGCATTTT. Residues: CASSYSINSNQPQHF.